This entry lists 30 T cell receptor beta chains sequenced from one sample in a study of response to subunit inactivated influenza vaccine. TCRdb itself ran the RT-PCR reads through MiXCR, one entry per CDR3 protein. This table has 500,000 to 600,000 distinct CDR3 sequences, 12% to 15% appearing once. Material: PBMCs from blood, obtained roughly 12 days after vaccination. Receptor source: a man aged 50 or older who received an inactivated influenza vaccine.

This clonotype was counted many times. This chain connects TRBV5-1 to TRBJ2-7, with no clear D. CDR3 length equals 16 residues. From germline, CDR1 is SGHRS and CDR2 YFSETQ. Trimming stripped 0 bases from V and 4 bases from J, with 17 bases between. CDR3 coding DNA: TGCGCCAGCAGCTTGGCCCTATCGGGTTCAATATACGAGCAGTACTTC. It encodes CASSLALSGSIYEQYF.

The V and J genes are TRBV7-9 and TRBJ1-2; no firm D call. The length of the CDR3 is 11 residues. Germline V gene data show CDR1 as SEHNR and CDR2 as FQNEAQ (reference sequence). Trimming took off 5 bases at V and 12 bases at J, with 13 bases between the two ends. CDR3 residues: CASSPQDGDTF. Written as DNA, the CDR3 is TGTGCCAGCAGCCCACAAGATGGAGACACCTTC. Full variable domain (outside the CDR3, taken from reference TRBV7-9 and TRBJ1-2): DTGVSQNPRHKITKRGQNVTFRCDPISEHNRLYWYRQTLGQGPEFLTYFQNEAQLEKSRLLSDRFSAERPKGSFSTLEIQRTEQGDSAMYLCASSPQDGDTFGSGTRLTVV.

CDR3 sequence: CSASMLAGERRTPGELFF. In DNA, the CDR3 is TGCAGTGCTAGTATGCTAGCGGGAGAAAGGAGGACCCCTGGGGAGCTGTTTTTT. The chain combines TRBV20-1 with TRBJ2-2; TRBD2 matches 10 bases. The CDR3 loop spans 18 amino acids. From germline, CDR1 is DFQATT and CDR2 SNEGSKA (reference sequence). Trimming cost V 3 bases and J 8 bases; bases outside gene matches: 18.

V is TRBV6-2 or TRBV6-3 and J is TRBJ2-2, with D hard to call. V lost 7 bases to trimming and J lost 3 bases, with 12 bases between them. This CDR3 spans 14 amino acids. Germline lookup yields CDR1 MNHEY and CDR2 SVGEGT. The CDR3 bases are TGTGCCAGCAAGGGCAGGATATACACCGGGGAGCTGTTTTTT. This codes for CASKGRIYTGELFF.

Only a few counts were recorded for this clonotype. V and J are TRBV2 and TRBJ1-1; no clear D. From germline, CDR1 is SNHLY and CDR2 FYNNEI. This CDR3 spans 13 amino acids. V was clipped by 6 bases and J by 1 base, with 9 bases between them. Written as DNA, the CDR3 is TGTGCCAGCAGGGGAGATTCGAACACTGAAGCTTTCTTT. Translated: CASRGDSNTEAFF. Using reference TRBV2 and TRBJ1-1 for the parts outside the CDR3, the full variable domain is EPEVTQTPSHQVTQMGQEVILRCVPISNHLYFYWYRQILGQKVEFLVSFYNNEISEKSEIFDDQFSVERPDGSNFTLKIRSTKLEDSAMYFCASRGDSNTEAFFGQGTRLTVV.

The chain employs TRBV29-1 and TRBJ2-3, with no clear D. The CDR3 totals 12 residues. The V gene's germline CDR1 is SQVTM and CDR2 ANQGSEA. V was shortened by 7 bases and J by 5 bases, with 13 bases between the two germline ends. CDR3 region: CSAAPPGDTQYF. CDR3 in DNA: TGCAGCGCCGCACCCCCCGGAGATACGCAGTATTTT.

The CDR3 spells CASSLEGGGGELFF. CDR3 nucleotide sequence: TGTGCCAGCAGCTTAGAGGGGGGAGGCGGGGAGCTGTTTTTT. The chain has TRBV7-8 and TRBJ2-2; TRBD1 or TRBD2 may be the D gene (6 bases each). Germline CDR1 is SGHVS and CDR2 is FQNEAQ. V was shortened by 1 base and J by 7 bases, with 10 bases between the two germline ends. The CDR3 sequence is 14 residues long.

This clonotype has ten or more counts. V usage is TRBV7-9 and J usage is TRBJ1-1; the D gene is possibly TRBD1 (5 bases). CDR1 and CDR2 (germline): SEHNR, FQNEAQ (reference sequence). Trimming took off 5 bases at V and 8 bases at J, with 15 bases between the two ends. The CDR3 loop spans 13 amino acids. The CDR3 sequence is CASSLQWGGEAFF. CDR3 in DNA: TGTGCCAGCAGCCTACAATGGGGGGGAGAAGCTTTCTTT.

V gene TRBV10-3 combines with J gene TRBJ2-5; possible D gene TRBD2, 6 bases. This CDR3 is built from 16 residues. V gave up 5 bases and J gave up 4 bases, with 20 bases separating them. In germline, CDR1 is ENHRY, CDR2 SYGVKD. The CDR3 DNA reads TGTGCCATCAGTCAAGCCGGGACTGGCGGGGTAGAGACCCAGTACTTC. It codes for CAISQAGTGGVETQYF.

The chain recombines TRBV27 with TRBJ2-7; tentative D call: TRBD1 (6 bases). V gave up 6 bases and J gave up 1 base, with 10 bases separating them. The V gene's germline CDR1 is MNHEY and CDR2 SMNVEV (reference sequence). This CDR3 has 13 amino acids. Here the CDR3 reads CASRGALSYEQYF. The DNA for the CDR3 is TGTGCCAGCAGGGGGGCGCTTTCCTACGAGCAGTACTTC.

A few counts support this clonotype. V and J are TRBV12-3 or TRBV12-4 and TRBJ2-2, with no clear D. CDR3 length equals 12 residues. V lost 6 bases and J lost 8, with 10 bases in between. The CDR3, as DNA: TGTGCCAGCAGGTCCTTATCGGGGGAGCTGTTTTTT. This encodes CASRSLSGELFF.

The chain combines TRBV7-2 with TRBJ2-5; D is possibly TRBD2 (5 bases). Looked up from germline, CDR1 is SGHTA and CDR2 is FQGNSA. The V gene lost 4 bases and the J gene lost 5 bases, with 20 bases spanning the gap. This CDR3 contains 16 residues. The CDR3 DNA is TGTGCCAGCAGCTACTCCGGGATCCCTGGGCGGGAGACCCAGTACTTC. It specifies CASSYSGIPGRETQYF.

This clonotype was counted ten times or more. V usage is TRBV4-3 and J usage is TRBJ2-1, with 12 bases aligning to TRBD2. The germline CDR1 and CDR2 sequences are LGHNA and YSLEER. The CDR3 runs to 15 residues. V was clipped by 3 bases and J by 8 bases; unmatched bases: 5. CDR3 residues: CASSQTSGRADEQFF. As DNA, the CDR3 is TGCGCCAGCAGCCAGACTAGCGGGAGAGCGGATGAGCAGTTCTTC.

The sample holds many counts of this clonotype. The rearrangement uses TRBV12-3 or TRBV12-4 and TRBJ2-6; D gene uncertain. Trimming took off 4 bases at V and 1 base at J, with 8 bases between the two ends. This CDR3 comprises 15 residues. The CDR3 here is CASSYHGSGANVLTF. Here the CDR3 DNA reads TGTGCCAGCAGTTACCACGGGTCTGGGGCCAACGTCCTGACTTTC.

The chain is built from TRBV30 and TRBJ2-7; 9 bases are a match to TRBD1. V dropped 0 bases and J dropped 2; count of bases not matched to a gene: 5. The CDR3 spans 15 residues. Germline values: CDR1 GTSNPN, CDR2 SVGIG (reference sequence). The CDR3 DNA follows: TGTGCCTGGAGTGTATCCGGGACAGGGCCCTACGAGCAGTACTTC. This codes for CAWSVSGTGPYEQYF.

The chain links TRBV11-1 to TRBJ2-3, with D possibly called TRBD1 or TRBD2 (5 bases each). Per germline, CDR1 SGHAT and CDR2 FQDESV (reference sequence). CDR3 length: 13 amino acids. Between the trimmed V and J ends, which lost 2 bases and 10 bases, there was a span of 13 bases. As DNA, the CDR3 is TGTGCCAGCAGCTTAAGGGACCGAGCTGCGCAGTATTTT. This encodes CASSLRDRAAQYF.

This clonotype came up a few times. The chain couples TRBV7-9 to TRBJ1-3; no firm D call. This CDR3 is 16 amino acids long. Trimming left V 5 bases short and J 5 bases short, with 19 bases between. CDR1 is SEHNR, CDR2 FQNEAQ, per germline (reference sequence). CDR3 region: CASSPKQRLARNTIYF. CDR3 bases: TGTGCCAGCAGCCCGAAACAGAGGCTGGCCCGAAACACCATATATTTT.

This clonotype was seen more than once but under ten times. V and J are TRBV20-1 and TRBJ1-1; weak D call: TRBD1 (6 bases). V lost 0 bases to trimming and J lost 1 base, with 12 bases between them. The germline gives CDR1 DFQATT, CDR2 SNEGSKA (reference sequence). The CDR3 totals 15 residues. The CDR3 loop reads CSARDPAGENTEAFF. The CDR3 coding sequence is TGCAGTGCTAGAGATCCCGCAGGGGAGAACACTGAAGCTTTCTTT.

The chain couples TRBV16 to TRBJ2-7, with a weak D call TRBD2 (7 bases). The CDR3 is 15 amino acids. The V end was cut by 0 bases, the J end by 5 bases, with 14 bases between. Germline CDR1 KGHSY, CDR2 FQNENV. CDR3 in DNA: TGTGCCAGCAGCCAATCACCCGGGGGGCGAAACGAGCAGTACTTC. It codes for CASSQSPGGRNEQYF.

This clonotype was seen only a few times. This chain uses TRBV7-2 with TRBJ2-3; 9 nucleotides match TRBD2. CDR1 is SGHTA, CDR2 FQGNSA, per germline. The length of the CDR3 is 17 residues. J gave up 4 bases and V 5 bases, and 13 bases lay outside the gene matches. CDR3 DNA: TGTGCCAGCAGCAGAACTTCGGGACTAGCCGGGGCAGATACGCAGTATTTT. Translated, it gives CASSRTSGLAGADTQYF.

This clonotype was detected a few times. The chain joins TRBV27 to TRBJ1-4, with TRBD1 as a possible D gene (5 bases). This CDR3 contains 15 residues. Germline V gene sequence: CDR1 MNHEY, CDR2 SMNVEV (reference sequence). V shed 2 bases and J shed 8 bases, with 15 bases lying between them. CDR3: CASSLGGSLKEKLFF. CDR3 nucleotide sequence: TGTGCCAGCAGTTTAGGGGGGTCATTAAAGGAAAAACTGTTTTTT.

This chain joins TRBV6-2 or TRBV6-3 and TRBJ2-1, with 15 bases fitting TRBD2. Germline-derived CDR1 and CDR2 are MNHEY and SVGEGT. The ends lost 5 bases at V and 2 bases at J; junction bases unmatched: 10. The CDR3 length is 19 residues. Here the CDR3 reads CASSPDGLAGGPTYNEQFF. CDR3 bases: TGTGCCAGCAGTCCTGACGGACTAGCGGGGGGGCCTACCTACAATGAGCAGTTCTTC.

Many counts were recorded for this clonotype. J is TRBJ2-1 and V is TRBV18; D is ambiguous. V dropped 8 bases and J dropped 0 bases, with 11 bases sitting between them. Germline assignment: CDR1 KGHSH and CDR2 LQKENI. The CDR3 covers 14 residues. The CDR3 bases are TGTGCCAGCAGCCCCCCGAGCTCCTACAATGAGCAGTTCTTC. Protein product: CASSPPSSYNEQFF.

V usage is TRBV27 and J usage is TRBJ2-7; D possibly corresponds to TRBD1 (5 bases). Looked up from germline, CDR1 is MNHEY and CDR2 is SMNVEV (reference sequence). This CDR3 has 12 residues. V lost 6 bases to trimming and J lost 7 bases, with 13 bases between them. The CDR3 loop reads CASRRQGGEQYF. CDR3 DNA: TGTGCCAGCAGACGTCAGGGTGGGGAGCAGTACTTC.

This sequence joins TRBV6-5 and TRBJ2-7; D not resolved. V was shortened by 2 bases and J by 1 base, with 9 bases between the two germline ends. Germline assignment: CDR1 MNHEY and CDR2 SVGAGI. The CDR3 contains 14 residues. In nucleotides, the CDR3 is TGTGCCAGCAGTTACCGCCCGAGTTCCTACGAGCAGTACTTC. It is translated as CASSYRPSSYEQYF.

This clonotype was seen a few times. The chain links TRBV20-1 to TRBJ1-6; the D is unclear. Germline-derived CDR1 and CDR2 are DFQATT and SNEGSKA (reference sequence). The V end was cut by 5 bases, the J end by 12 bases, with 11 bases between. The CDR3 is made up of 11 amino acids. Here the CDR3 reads CSARHRGPLHF. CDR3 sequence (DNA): TGCAGTGCTCGACATCGGGGACCCCTCCACTTT.

The CDR3: CASSESGRYGYTF. CDR3 DNA: TGTGCCAGCAGTGAATCTGGGCGCTATGGCTACACCTTC. V is TRBV2 and J is TRBJ1-2; D call uncertain. CDR1 is SNHLY, CDR2 FYNNEI, per germline. V gave up 2 bases and J gave up 4 bases, with 8 bases separating them. The CDR3 extends over 13 amino acids.

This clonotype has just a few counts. CDR3 bases: TGTGCCAGCACCAGGGGGAGGACAAACTACGAGCAGTACTTC. Amino acids: CASTRGRTNYEQYF. V is TRBV5-6 and J is TRBJ2-7; tentative D call: TRBD1 (7 bases). Germline CDR1 and CDR2: SGHDT and YYEEEE. V lost 6 bases to trimming and J lost 3 bases, with 16 bases between them. The CDR3 is 14 residues long.

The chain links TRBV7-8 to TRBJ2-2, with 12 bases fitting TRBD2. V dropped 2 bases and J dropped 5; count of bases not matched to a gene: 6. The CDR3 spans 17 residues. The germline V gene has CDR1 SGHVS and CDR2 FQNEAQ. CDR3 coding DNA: TGTGCCAGCAGCTTAACCTTCGGACTAGCGGGGACCGGGGAGCTGTTTTTT. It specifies CASSLTFGLAGTGELFF.

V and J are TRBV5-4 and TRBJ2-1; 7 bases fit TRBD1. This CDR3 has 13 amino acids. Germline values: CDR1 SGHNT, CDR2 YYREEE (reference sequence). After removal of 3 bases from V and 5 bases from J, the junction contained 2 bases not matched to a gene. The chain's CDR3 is CASSSGTDNEQFF. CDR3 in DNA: TGTGCCAGCAGCTCGGGGACAGACAATGAGCAGTTCTTC.